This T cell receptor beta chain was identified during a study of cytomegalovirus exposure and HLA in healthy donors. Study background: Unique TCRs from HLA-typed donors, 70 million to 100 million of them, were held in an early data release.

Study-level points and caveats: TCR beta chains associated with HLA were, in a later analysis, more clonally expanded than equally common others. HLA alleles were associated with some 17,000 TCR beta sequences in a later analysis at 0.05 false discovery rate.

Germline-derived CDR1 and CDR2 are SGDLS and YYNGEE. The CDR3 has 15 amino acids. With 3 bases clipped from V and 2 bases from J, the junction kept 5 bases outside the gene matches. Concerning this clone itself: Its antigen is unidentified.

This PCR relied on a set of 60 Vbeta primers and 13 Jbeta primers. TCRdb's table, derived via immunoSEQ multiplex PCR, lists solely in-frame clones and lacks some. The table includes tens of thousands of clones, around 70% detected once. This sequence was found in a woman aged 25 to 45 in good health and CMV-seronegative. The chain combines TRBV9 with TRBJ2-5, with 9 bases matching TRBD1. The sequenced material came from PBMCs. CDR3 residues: CASSGGTGKQETQYF. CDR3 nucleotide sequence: TGTGCCAGCAGCGGCGGGACAGGGAAACAAGAGACCCAGTACTTC.